Below are 3 T cell receptor beta chains sequenced from a single sample in a study of a mutant IDH1 vaccine in newly diagnosed glioma. Time point specified: baseline, week 1 (first vaccination visit). Documented treatment: pre-vaccination baseline after standard-of-care therapy. Assay: immunoSEQ multiplex PCR; the TCRdb copy retains only in-frame clones and omits some. Counted here are roughly 46,000 clones, 86% occurring once; the ten biggest clones make up around 2.5%. The source material was PBMCs, sampled from a glioma patient treated with radiotherapy, temozolomide or both. All receptors come from a man aged 35-49 years with glioma.

V gene TRBV7-9 combines with J gene TRBJ1-2; tentatively, D is TRBD1 (6 bases). Germline V CDR1 and CDR2: SEHNR, FQNEAQ (reference sequence). CDR3 length equals 14 residues. The V gene lost 4 bases and the J gene lost 7 bases, with 16 bases spanning the gap. DNA for the CDR3: TGTGCCAGCAGCTACCTTCAAGAGGGGGGTGGCTACACCTTC. It specifies CASSYLQEGGGYTF.

The rearrangement uses TRBV5-5 and TRBJ2-7; the match to TRBD2 covers 7 bases. V lost 6 bases and J lost 3; bases outside the gene matches: 9. Germline CDR1 reads SGHKS; CDR2 reads YYEKEE (reference sequence). CDR3 length equals 14 residues. The CDR3 sequence: CASTRLAEVYEQYF. The DNA of the CDR3 is TGTGCCAGCACCCGACTAGCTGAAGTCTACGAGCAGTACTTC. Filled out from reference TRBV5-5 and TRBJ2-7, the complete variable domain reads DAGVTQSPTHLIKTRGQQVTLRCSPISGHKSVSWYQQVLGQGPQFIFQYYEKEERGRGNFPDRFSARQFPNYSSELNVNALLLGDSALYLCASTRLAEVYEQYFGPGTRLTVT.

This sequence joins TRBV6-1 and TRBJ2-2; TRBD2 aligns across 12 bases. CDR3 length equals 18 residues. Trimming at V came to 2 bases and at J to 5 bases, leaving 9 bases not matched to a gene. The germline gives CDR1 MNHNS, CDR2 SASEGT. The CDR3 coding sequence is TGTGCCAGCAGTGAAAACCCGACTAGCGGGAGTCGAACCGGGGAGCTGTTTTTT. This encodes CASSENPTSGSRTGELFF.